This T cell receptor beta chain was sequenced for a study of blood T cell repertoires in COVID-19. Study in general: Donors in the United States, Italy and Spain gave samples during acute or convalescent COVID-19. In each case, the material was cDNA or gDNA derived from T cells, B-cell-depleted T cells, or PBMCs.

CDR1 is SGHRS and CDR2 is YFSETQ in the germline V gene. V dropped 0 bases and J dropped 1 base, with 7 bases sitting between them. The CDR3 is 14 amino acids. This table comes from immunoSEQ multiplex PCR, and its TCRdb copy is limited to in-frame clones, with some not included. The sample has roughly 250,000 clones; approximately 83% are singletons. Recruited during active infection, patients (from Seattle) were subsequently followed longitudinally. Sequencing input: peripheral blood. The V gene is TRBV5-1, the J gene TRBJ1-1; D not resolved. This TCR was recovered from a person between 65 and 80 years old with COVID-19, enrolled during active disease. In nucleotides, the CDR3 is TGCGCCAGCAGCTTGGCAATAGAGAACACTGAAGCTTTCTTT. This encodes CASSLAIENTEAFF. Full variable domain (remainder filled in from reference TRBV5-1 and TRBJ1-1): KAGVTQTPRYLIKTRGQQVTLSCSPISGHRSVSWYQQTPGQGLQFLFEYFSETQRNKGNFPGRFSGRQFSNSRSEMNVSTLELGDSALYLCASSLAIENTEAFFGQGTRLTVV.